The entry that follows covers one T cell receptor (beta chain) sequence. The second PCR ran about 7 to 12 cycles with a sample-barcoded 5' primer and J-beta primers. Each CDR3 protein is one row after TCRdb ran MiXCR on the 5' RACE reads. Of more than 700,000 distinct CDR3 sequences in the sample, 46% were seen once. This specimen comes from a study of blood T cells in healthy people across ages. This CDR3 region has 15 residues. CDR1 is SNHLY and CDR2 is FYNNEI in the germline V gene. The source of this sequence is an elderly man in good health. The sample comprised blood. The gene calls are TRBV2 and TRBJ2-1; 7 bases agree with TRBD2. The J call may not be correct, given that the DNA end is closer to TRBJ2-7. The CDR3 DNA follows: TGTGCCAGCAGGGAACTAGCGACCTCCTACAATGAGCAGTACTTC. Amino acids: CASRELATSYNEQYF.